This TCR beta chain was found in a study of lymphopenia after photon versus proton radiotherapy. Trimming stripped 1 base from V and 0 bases from J, with 7 bases between. Germline CDR1 MGHDK, CDR2 SYGVNS. The CDR3 is 16 residues long. Notes on this clone: Its specificity is not known.

Whole-study results and caveats: After the lymphocyte nadir, photon-treated repertoires showed oligoclonal expansion, especially of CD8+ Temra cells. Under photons, naive T cells and diversity fell while effector/memory populations rose. Post-nadir TCR diversity decline inversely tracked overall survival among those who died.

Assay used: immunoSEQ multiplex PCR; TCRdb lists only in-frame clones, some missing. The sample includes about 26,000 clones, more than 70% of them seen just once. The chain has TRBV25-1 and TRBJ2-6; D not resolved. Sequencing used peripheral blood, obtained from a patient treated with photon-based radiotherapy. The sequence derives from a man younger than 40 with gastric cancer. In nucleotides, the CDR3 is TGTGCCAGCAGTGAATGGGATAACTCTGGGGCCAACGTCCTGACTTTC. Amino acids: CASSEWDNSGANVLTF.